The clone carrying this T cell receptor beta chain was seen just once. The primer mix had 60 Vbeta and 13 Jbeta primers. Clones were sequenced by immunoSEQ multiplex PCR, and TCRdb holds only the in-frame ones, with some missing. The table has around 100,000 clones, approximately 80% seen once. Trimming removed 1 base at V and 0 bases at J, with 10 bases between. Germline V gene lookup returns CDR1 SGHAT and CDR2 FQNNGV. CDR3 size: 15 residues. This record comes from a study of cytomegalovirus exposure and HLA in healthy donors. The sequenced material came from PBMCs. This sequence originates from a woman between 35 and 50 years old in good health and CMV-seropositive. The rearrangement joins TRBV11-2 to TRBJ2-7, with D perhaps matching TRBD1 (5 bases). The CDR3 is CASSLARGPSYEQYF. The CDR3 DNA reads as TGTGCCAGCAGCTTAGCTAGGGGCCCCTCCTACGAGCAGTACTTC.